This T cell receptor (beta chain) was sequenced for a study of cytomegalovirus exposure and HLA in healthy donors. PCR employed 60 Vbeta and 13 Jbeta primers. TCRdb keeps only in-frame clones here, not all; method: immunoSEQ multiplex PCR. The table lists over 150,000 clones, roughly 78% of them singletons. Study-level results: Segments of the TCR beta V type were, in most cases, productive about 87% or about 30% of the time in an earlier analysis.

As to this clone: Its cognate antigen is unknown.

Germline V CDR1 and CDR2: MNHNS, SASEGT. The CDR3 contains 12 residues. V was trimmed by 5 bases and J by 7 bases, leaving 12 bases between them. This TCR derives from a man aged 35 to 55 in good health and CMV-seronegative. This chain links TRBV6-1 with TRBJ2-7, with D perhaps TRBD1 (5 bases). The sample taken for sequencing was PBMCs. The CDR3 sequence: CASSSSSGEQYF. The CDR3 bases are TGTGCCAGCAGTTCATCGTCAGGGGAGCAGTACTTC.